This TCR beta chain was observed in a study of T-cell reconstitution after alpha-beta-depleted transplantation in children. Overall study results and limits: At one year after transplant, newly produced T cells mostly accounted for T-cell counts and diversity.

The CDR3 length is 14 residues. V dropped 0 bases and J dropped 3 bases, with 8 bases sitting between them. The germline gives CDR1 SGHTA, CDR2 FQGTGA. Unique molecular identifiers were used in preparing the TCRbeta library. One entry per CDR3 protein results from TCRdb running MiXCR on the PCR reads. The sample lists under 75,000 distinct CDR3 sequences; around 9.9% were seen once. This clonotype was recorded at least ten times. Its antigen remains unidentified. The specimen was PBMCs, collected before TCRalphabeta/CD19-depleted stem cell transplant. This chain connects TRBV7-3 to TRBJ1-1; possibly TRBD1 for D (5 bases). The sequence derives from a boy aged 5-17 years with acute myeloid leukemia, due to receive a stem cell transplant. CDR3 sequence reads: CASSLTGGDTEAFF. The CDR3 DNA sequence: TGTGCCAGCAGCTTAACTGGGGGAGACACTGAAGCTTTCTTT.